This T cell receptor (beta chain) came from a study of T cell responses to AZD1222 COVID-19 vaccine. General observations from the study: The repertoires were collected only after the peak T cell response.

As concerns this clone: Its antigen is not known.

Profiled with immunoSEQ multiplex PCR; TCRdb holds only in-frame clones, not every one. This sample has approximately 84,000 clones; approximately 83% occur once, and the top ten carry approximately 1.3%. Trimming removed 6 bases from V and 3 bases from J, with 8 bases in between. Germline lookup yields CDR1 SGHVS and CDR2 FNYEAQ. The CDR3 contains 12 residues. Combined were second doses at about 4 or about 12 weeks. This clonotype was sampled from an adult who received the AZD1222 COVID-19 vaccine. The chain has TRBV7-6 and TRBJ1-1; unclear D gene. This specimen was peripheral blood, taken 28 days after the second AZD1222 dose. The CDR3 sequence is CASSQRDTEAFF. The CDR3 DNA is TGTGCCAGCAGTCAAAGGGACACTGAAGCTTTCTTT.